The text below deals with one TCR beta chain. The antigen is unknown. Generated by immunoSEQ multiplex PCR, the TCRdb table keeps only in-frame clones and is missing some. The table includes 120,000 or so clones, around 87% detected once. The germline V and J ends were trimmed by 3 bases and 7 bases, with 6 bases remaining between them. The CDR3 has 11 amino acids. Germline assignment: CDR1 SGHTA and CDR2 FQGNSA. This record belongs to a study of T cell responses to AZD1222 COVID-19 vaccine. Whole-study context: Samples with a second dose at about 4 or about 12 weeks were pooled together. Findings and caveats of the study: None of the repertoires were sampled until the peak T cell response had passed. Clonal diversity was possibly underestimated, and the donors were mostly white British, with more females. Reports indicate that nearly half of spike-specific TCRs are directed at unmutated variant regions.

The chain has TRBV7-2 and TRBJ1-1; the D is unclear. The TCR was taken from an adult in good health. The sample was peripheral blood, taken on day 0 of AZD1222 vaccination. CDR3 in amino acids: CASSFVHEAFF. The CDR3 coding sequence is TGTGCCAGCAGCTTCGTCCATGAAGCTTTCTTT.